One sample yielded the 17 T cell receptor beta chains listed below, sequenced in a study of cytomegalovirus exposure and HLA in healthy donors. Using immunoSEQ multiplex PCR, the repertoire was profiled, and TCRdb retains in-frame clones only, with some absent. The repertoire holds more than 150,000 clones, with 88% as singletons. Specimen: PBMCs. These receptor sequences come from a man younger than 35 in good health and CMV-seronegative.

This chain joins TRBV7-9 and TRBJ2-7; D not certain. V lost 2 bases to trimming and J lost 3 bases, with 8 bases between them. This CDR3 has 13 amino acids. CDR1 SEHNR and CDR2 FQNEAQ come from the germline V gene (reference sequence). The CDR3 DNA reads TGTGCCAGCAGCTTAACAGCTGGCTACGAGCAGTACGTC. As protein: CASSLTAGYEQYV.

The gene calls are TRBV5-4 and TRBJ2-2, with a weak D call TRBD2 (5 bases). The CDR3 consists of 17 residues. Trimming cost V 4 bases and J 0 bases, with 16 bases left between them. The germline gives CDR1 SGHNT, CDR2 YYREEE (reference sequence). CDR3 amino acids: CASSLRGALANTGELFF. The CDR3 coding sequence is TGTGCCAGCAGCCTACGGGGAGCTCTCGCGAACACCGGGGAGCTGTTTTTT.

The chain joins TRBV7-9 to TRBJ1-1, with no clear D. CDR1 SEHNR and CDR2 FQNEAQ come from the germline V gene (reference sequence). The V gene lost 1 base and the J gene lost 11 bases, with 14 bases spanning the gap. The CDR3 covers 13 residues. DNA for the CDR3: TGTGCCAGCAGCTTAGACCCCCAGGAACGTGCTTTCTTT. It translates to CASSLDPQERAFF.

The rearrangement joins TRBV19 to TRBJ1-2, with 9 bases identical to TRBD1. The V gene's germline CDR1 is LNHDA and CDR2 SQIVND (reference sequence). The J segment lost 7 bases and the V segment lost 5 bases, leaving 11 bases of the junction unmatched. The CDR3 runs 15 residues. The chain's CDR3 is CASSSTPGQGIGYTF. The CDR3 region has the DNA TGTGCCAGTAGTTCCACACCGGGACAGGGTATTGGCTACACCTTC.

This rearrangement joins TRBV16 to TRBJ2-6; 7 bases are shared with TRBD1. CDR1 and CDR2 from the germline V gene are KGHSY and FQNENV. J gave up 4 bases and V 2 bases, and 11 bases lay outside the gene matches. The CDR3 has 18 amino acids. The CDR3 nucleotides read TGTGCCAGCAGCCAACGAACCCCAGGGGGTGCCGGGGCCAACGTCCTGACTTTC. Translating gives CASSQRTPGGAGANVLTF.

The rearrangement uses TRBV13 and TRBJ2-3; possible D gene TRBD1, 5 bases. Trimming pared 4 bases from V and 0 bases from J, leaving 8 bases between. This CDR3 contains 14 residues. Germline loops: CDR1 PRHDT, CDR2 FYEKMQ (reference sequence). The CDR3 bases are TGTGCCAGCAGCTCAGGGCGTAGCACAGATACGCAGTATTTT. Translating gives CASSSGRSTDTQYF.

V and J are TRBV6-5 and TRBJ2-3, with a tentative D call TRBD2 (5 bases). Per the germline V gene, CDR1 is MNHEY and CDR2 is SVGAGI. This CDR3 has 15 amino acids. Trimming stripped 1 base from V and 0 bases from J, with 8 bases between. This CDR3 reads CASSYFSESTDTQYF. The CDR3 DNA sequence: TGTGCCAGCAGTTACTTTAGCGAGAGCACAGATACGCAGTATTTT.

CDR3 sequence reads: CASSLFQGQAQPQHF. Here the CDR3 DNA reads TGTGCCAGCAGCTTATTTCAGGGACAGGCTCAGCCCCAGCATTTT. The V gene is TRBV7-8, the J gene TRBJ1-5; 8 bases line up with TRBD1. The CDR3 is 15 amino acids. CDR1 is SGHVS and CDR2 is FQNEAQ in the germline V gene. With 2 bases clipped from V and 6 bases from J, the junction kept 6 bases outside the gene matches. Together with reference TRBV7-8 and TRBJ1-5, the CDR3 gives the full variable domain: GAGVSQSPRYKVAKRGQDVALRCDPISGHVSLFWYQQALGQGPEFLTYFQNEAQLDKSGLPSDRFFAERPEGSVSTLKIQRTQQEDSAVYLCASSLFQGQAQPQHFGDGTRLSIL.

J is TRBJ2-6 and V is TRBV4-1; unclear D gene. Germline CDR1 MGHRA, CDR2 YSYEKL. The length of the CDR3 is 12 residues. Trimming cost V 9 bases and J 2 bases, with 5 bases left between them. The CDR3 nucleotides are TGCGCCAGTACAGCTGGGGCCAACGTCCTGACTTTC. Protein product: CASTAGANVLTF.

The gene calls are TRBV18 and TRBJ1-5; D gene uncertain. Germline CDR1 and CDR2: KGHSH and LQKENI. The V gene lost 3 bases and the J gene lost 0 bases, with 12 bases spanning the gap. This CDR3 spans 16 amino acids. CDR3 sequence reads: CASSPSQVYSNQPQHF. The CDR3 DNA reads as TGTGCCAGCTCACCGTCCCAGGTTTATAGCAATCAGCCCCAGCATTTT.

This chain connects TRBV6-1 to TRBJ2-7; the D is unclear. CDR1 and CDR2 from the germline V gene are MNHNS and SASEGT. This CDR3 region has 14 residues. Trimming left V 1 base short and J 2 bases short, with 9 bases between. CDR3 nucleotides: TGTGCCAGCAGTGAAGGCGTAAAACCCTACGAGCAGTACTTC. This codes for CASSEGVKPYEQYF.

The rearrangement uses TRBV29-1 and TRBJ2-2; D uncertain. The CDR3 covers 15 residues. V was pared by 6 bases and J by 7 bases, with 21 bases between. Germline V lookup: CDR1 SQVTM, CDR2 ANQGSEA. The CDR3 DNA follows: TGCAGCGTCACCACCGAGTCCTCTCTTAACGGGGAGCTGTTTTTT. It specifies CSVTTESSLNGELFF.

The gene calls are TRBV6-7 and TRBJ1-2; the D gene is possibly TRBD1 (5 bases). TRBV6-7 is sorted into the ORF group, with uncertain function. The CDR3 extends over 12 amino acids. V was pared by 5 bases and J by 4 bases, with 8 bases between. The DNA of the CDR3 is TGTGCCAGCAGTAGGGGTATCTATGGCTACACCTTC. Protein product: CASSRGIYGYTF.

V is TRBV18 and J is TRBJ2-1, with a tentative D call TRBD1 (6 bases). Germline CDR1 and CDR2: KGHSH and LQKENI. The CDR3 has 15 amino acids. The ends were cut back, 3 bases at V and 2 bases at J, with 11 bases in the middle. Here the CDR3 reads CASSPIGTTYNEQFF. The CDR3 DNA is TGTGCCAGCTCACCGATTGGGACAACCTACAATGAGCAGTTCTTC.

This clone was seen just once. This rearrangement joins TRBV7-9 to TRBJ1-2, with D tentatively TRBD1 (6 bases). The germline gives CDR1 SEHNR, CDR2 FQNEAQ (reference sequence). The CDR3 has 13 residues. Trimming stripped 5 bases from V and 8 bases from J, with 15 bases between. CDR3 in DNA: TGTGCCAGCAGCCCAAAGGGGGGGAACGGCTACACCTTC. This encodes CASSPKGGNGYTF. Combining the CDR3 with reference TRBV7-9 and TRBJ1-2 gives the whole variable domain DTGVSQNPRHKITKRGQNVTFRCDPISEHNRLYWYRQTLGQGPEFLTYFQNEAQLEKSRLLSDRFSAERPKGSFSTLEIQRTEQGDSAMYLCASSPKGGNGYTFGSGTRLTVV.

This rearrangement joins TRBV27 to TRBJ2-3; D is perhaps TRBD2 (5 bases). The V gene's germline CDR1 is MNHEY and CDR2 SMNVEV (reference sequence). Trimming shortened V by 0 bases and J by 6 bases, and 19 bases separated the two germline ends. This CDR3 comprises 17 residues. CDR3 protein: CASSLSASLEVADTQYF. The CDR3 DNA reads TGTGCCAGCAGTTTATCGGCGAGCTTGGAGGTCGCGGATACGCAGTATTTT.

The genes are TRBV5-5 and TRBJ1-2; 7 nucleotides line up with TRBD1. J lost 2 bases, V lost 1 base, and 5 bases had no gene match. Per the germline V gene, CDR1 is SGHKS and CDR2 is YYEKEE (reference sequence). This CDR3 region has 15 residues. The CDR3 region has the DNA TGTGCCAGCAGCTTGCCCGGACAGGAGAACTATGGCTACACCTTC. It codes for CASSLPGQENYGYTF.